This entry lists 22 T cell receptor beta chains sequenced from one sample in a study of naive and memory T cell subsets. Two oligonucleotides, mixed equimolar, formed the beta constant-region primer covering TRBC1 and TRBC2. Four rounds of PCR amplified the ligated cDNA using nested alpha and beta constant-region primers plus SP2. TCRdb re-analysed the UMI-ligation and nested PCR reads in MiXCR, keeping a single row per CDR3 protein. This table holds roughly 80,000 distinct CDR3 sequences, approximately 9.2% found once. Sequencing was performed on naive CD8+ T cells from blood. Source of these receptors: a human donor in good health.

This clonotype was detected only a few times. The rearrangement links TRBV29-1 to TRBJ2-2; D might be TRBD2 (6 bases). CDR3 length: 13 residues. Germline V gene sequence: CDR1 SQVTM, CDR2 ANQGSEA. The V gene lost 6 bases and the J gene lost 3 bases, with 11 bases spanning the gap. For the CDR3, the DNA is TGCAGCGTGCTTACGGGGGACACCGGGGAGCTGTTTTTT. The encoded protein is CSVLTGDTGELFF.

The V gene is TRBV10-3, the J gene TRBJ1-1; 7 bases map to TRBD1. V trimming: 3 bases; J trimming: 7 bases; junction bases outside the gene matches: 5. The CDR3 runs to 13 residues. Germline loops: CDR1 ENHRY, CDR2 SYGVKD. CDR3 loop: CAISDTGTDEAFF. Written as DNA, the CDR3 is TGTGCCATCAGTGACACCGGGACAGATGAAGCTTTCTTT.

This clonotype occurred many times. V usage is TRBV20-1 and J usage is TRBJ2-7; D may be TRBD2 (5 bases). This CDR3 has 11 residues. Germline CDR1 and CDR2: DFQATT and SNEGSKA (reference sequence). V lost 5 bases and J lost 6, with 11 bases in between. CDR3 sequence (DNA): TGCAGTGCTGTCGAACTAGGCGAGCAGTACTTC. Amino acid sequence: CSAVELGEQYF.

This chain connects TRBV2 to TRBJ2-7, with 7 bases that match TRBD1. V dropped 6 bases and J dropped 4; count of bases not matched to a gene: 18. Germline V lookup: CDR1 SNHLY, CDR2 FYNNEI. The length of the CDR3 is 17 residues. The DNA for the CDR3 is TGTGCCAGCAGAACCCACAGAGAAGGACAGGTTTCTTACGAGCAGTACTTC. This encodes CASRTHREGQVSYEQYF. The full variable domain, its missing parts supplied by reference TRBV2 and TRBJ2-7, is EPEVTQTPSHQVTQMGQEVILRCVPISNHLYFYWYRQILGQKVEFLVSFYNNEISEKSEIFDDQFSVERPDGSNFTLKIRSTKLEDSAMYFCASRTHREGQVSYEQYFGPGTRLTVT.

The chain links TRBV29-1 to TRBJ2-1, with D possibly TRBD1 on 6 matching bases. Trimming took off 7 bases at V and 7 bases at J, with 17 bases between the two ends. CDR3 length equals 13 residues. In germline, CDR1 is SQVTM, CDR2 ANQGSEA. The CDR3 is CSGGTGYRNEQFF. DNA for the CDR3: TGCAGCGGGGGTACAGGGTATAGGAATGAGCAGTTCTTC.

J is TRBJ2-5 and V is TRBV29-1; 11 bases are a match to TRBD2. Germline trimming cut 6 bases from V and 8 bases from J; bases unmatched to any gene: 17. The CDR3 has 16 amino acids. Germline V gives CDR1 SQVTM, CDR2 ANQGSEA. This CDR3 is CSVPPGTSGLTGTQYF. CDR3 sequence (DNA): TGCAGCGTACCCCCGGGGACTAGCGGACTCACGGGTACCCAGTACTTC.

There are many counts of this clonotype. The V and J genes are TRBV28 and TRBJ1-5; 7 bases are a match to TRBD1. V shed 2 bases, J shed 3 bases, and the junction held 7 bases outside the gene matches. This CDR3 contains 16 residues. Looked up from germline, CDR1 is MDHEN and CDR2 is SYDVKM. The CDR3 sequence: CASSLHYRGSNQPQHF. In DNA form, the CDR3 reads TGTGCCAGCAGTTTACACTACAGGGGCTCCAATCAGCCCCAGCATTTT.

This clonotype was seen at least ten times. This chain joins TRBV20-1 and TRBJ2-3; 10 bases fit TRBD2. Germline assignment: CDR1 DFQATT and CDR2 SNEGSKA (reference sequence). The length of the CDR3 is 14 residues. After removal of 3 bases from V and 5 bases from J, the junction contained 5 bases not matched to a gene. CDR3 in amino acids: CSARPSGSRDTQYF. In nucleotides, the CDR3 is TGCAGTGCTAGGCCTAGCGGGAGTAGAGATACGCAGTATTTT.

This clonotype was counted ten times or more. The chain recombines TRBV19 with TRBJ1-5; no clear D. Germline CDR1 and CDR2: LNHDA and SQIVND (reference sequence). The germline V and J ends were trimmed by 3 bases and 0 bases, with 9 bases remaining between them. CDR3 size: 15 residues. The CDR3 DNA follows: TGTGCCAGTAGTATGCGCACCTATAGCAATCAGCCCCAGCATTTT. Protein: CASSMRTYSNQPQHF.

The CDR3 reads CASSYPLAGDPDTQYF. In DNA form, the CDR3 reads TGTGCCAGCAGCTACCCACTAGCGGGAGATCCAGATACGCAGTATTTT. The chain has TRBV7-2 and TRBJ2-3; TRBD2 matches 11 bases. The CDR3 consists of 16 residues. Germline V gene sequence: CDR1 SGHTA, CDR2 FQGNSA. With V trimmed by 4 bases and J by 4 bases, 7 bases remained unmatched. The entire variable domain, with the rest obtained from reference TRBV7-2 and TRBJ2-3, is as follows: GAGVSQSPSNKVTEKGKDVELRCDPISGHTALYWYRQSLGQGLEFLIYFQGNSAPDKSGLPSDRFSAERTGGSVSTLTIQRTQQEDSAVYLCASSYPLAGDPDTQYFGPGTRLTVL.

Only a few counts were recorded for this clonotype. The chain combines TRBV11-2 with TRBJ2-3; D tentatively reads TRBD1 or TRBD2 (5 bases each). Germline CDR1 and CDR2: SGHAT and FQNNGV. The CDR3 sequence is 16 residues long. Trimming removed 4 bases at V and 1 base at J, with 15 bases between. Here the CDR3 reads CASSSNWGRGTDTQYF. The CDR3 DNA reads as TGTGCCAGCAGCTCGAATTGGGGGAGAGGCACAGATACGCAGTATTTT.

The gene calls are TRBV27 and TRBJ2-3; weak D call: TRBD1 (7 bases). CDR1 and CDR2 (germline): MNHEY, SMNVEV (reference sequence). Trimming left V 3 bases short and J 0 bases short, with 10 bases between. The CDR3 spans 15 residues. CDR3 loop: CASSFQGGSTDTQYF. In DNA, the CDR3 is TGTGCCAGCAGTTTTCAGGGGGGAAGCACAGATACGCAGTATTTT.

This clonotype was observed many times. V and J are TRBV7-9 and TRBJ1-5; D is unclear. Trimming pared 5 bases from V and 7 bases from J, leaving 9 bases between. This CDR3 is 12 amino acids long. Germline assignment: CDR1 SEHNR and CDR2 FQNEAQ (reference sequence). CDR3 sequence (DNA): TGTGCCAGCAGCCCGGGTCGGCAGCCCCAGCATTTT. The encoded protein is CASSPGRQPQHF.

V is TRBV28 and J is TRBJ2-7; 7 nucleotides agree with TRBD2. The trim removed 5 bases at V and 7 bases at J, leaving 14 bases unmatched. In germline, CDR1 is MDHEN, CDR2 SYDVKM. There are 15 residues in the CDR3. CDR3 DNA sequence: TGTGCCAGCAGTACAGATAGCGGGCCCCCATGGGAGCAGTACTTC. It codes for CASSTDSGPPWEQYF.

J is TRBJ2-2 and V is TRBV7-6; 12 bases are shared with TRBD2. Germline V gene lookup returns CDR1 SGHVS and CDR2 FNYEAQ. V dropped 5 bases and J dropped 7; count of bases not matched to a gene: 11. CDR3 length: 17 amino acids. The CDR3 sequence: CASSQLAGGRFHGELFF. Here the CDR3 DNA reads TGTGCCAGCAGCCAGCTAGCGGGAGGGCGTTTTCACGGGGAGCTGTTTTTT.

In this sample, this clonotype turned up a few times. V is TRBV29-1 and J is TRBJ2-7, with 7 bases aligning to TRBD1. Germline CDR1 is SQVTM and CDR2 is ANQGSEA. V shed 1 base, J shed 2 bases, and the junction held 11 bases outside the gene matches. This CDR3 contains 16 residues. CDR3 loop: CSVEVPGTELPYEQYF. The CDR3 DNA reads TGCAGCGTTGAAGTTCCCGGGACAGAGTTACCCTACGAGCAGTACTTC.

This clonotype was counted many times. The chain couples TRBV11-2 to TRBJ1-1; D uncertain. The V end was cut by 5 bases, the J end by 1 base, with 8 bases between. Germline assignment: CDR1 SGHAT and CDR2 FQNNGV. The CDR3 runs to 13 residues. CDR3 in DNA: TGTGCCAGCAGCCTCAGACAGAACACTGAAGCTTTCTTT. It codes for CASSLRQNTEAFF.

This clonotype has at least ten counts. The J gene is TRBJ2-1, the V gene TRBV29-1; D gene ambiguous. The CDR3 is made up of 10 amino acids. Germline assignment: CDR1 SQVTM and CDR2 ANQGSEA. V was clipped by 4 bases and J by 10 bases, with 8 bases between them. CDR3 sequence reads: CSVGSEEQFF. CDR3 nucleotides: TGCAGCGTTGGTTCAGAGGAGCAGTTCTTC.

This clonotype showed up just a few times. This rearrangement joins TRBV20-1 to TRBJ2-7; 8 bases map to TRBD2. CDR1 is DFQATT and CDR2 is SNEGSKA in the germline V gene (reference sequence). V shed 1 base, J shed 2 bases, and the junction held 4 bases outside the gene matches. The CDR3 consists of 14 residues. This chain's CDR3 is CSARVTSGPYEQYF. Written as DNA, the CDR3 is TGCAGTGCTAGAGTTACTAGCGGCCCCTACGAGCAGTACTTC.

This clonotype was seen at least ten times. CDR3 nucleotide sequence: TGTGCCATCAGATCGGGACAGCGGGTCGAGCCCCTCCACTTT. It is translated as CAIRSGQRVEPLHF. J is TRBJ1-6 and V is TRBV10-3, with TRBD1 identical over 7 bases. The V segment lost 6 bases and the J segment 13 bases; nucleotides outside the gene matches: 12. This CDR3 contains 14 residues. Per the germline V gene, CDR1 is ENHRY and CDR2 is SYGVKD.

This clonotype was detected only a few times. The CDR3 DNA follows: TGCAGCGTTGTTGATCACAGCTCCTACGAGCAGTACTTC. Amino acid sequence: CSVVDHSSYEQYF. V usage is TRBV29-1 and J usage is TRBJ2-7; D gene ambiguous. V was cut by 4 bases and J by 0 bases, with 10 bases left in between. Looked up from germline, CDR1 is SQVTM and CDR2 is ANQGSEA. This CDR3 comprises 13 residues.

Many counts were recorded for this clonotype. V is TRBV4-2 and J is TRBJ1-1; possibly TRBD1 for D (5 bases). V was clipped by 2 bases and J by 3 bases, with 16 bases between them. The germline gives CDR1 LGHNA, CDR2 YNFKEQ. CDR3 size: 16 residues. Written as DNA, the CDR3 is TGTGCCAGCAGCCAACCTGACAGTCAAATCCACACTGAAGCTTTCTTT. Amino acid sequence: CASSQPDSQIHTEAFF.